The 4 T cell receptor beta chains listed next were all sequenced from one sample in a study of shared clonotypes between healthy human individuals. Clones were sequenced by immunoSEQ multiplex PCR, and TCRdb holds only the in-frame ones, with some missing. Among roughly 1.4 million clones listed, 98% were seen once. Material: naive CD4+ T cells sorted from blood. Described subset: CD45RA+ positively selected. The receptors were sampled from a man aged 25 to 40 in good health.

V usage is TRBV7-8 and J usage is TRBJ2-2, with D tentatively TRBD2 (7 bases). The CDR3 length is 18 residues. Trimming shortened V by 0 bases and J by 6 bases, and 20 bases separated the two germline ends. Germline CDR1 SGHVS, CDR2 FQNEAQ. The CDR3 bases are TGTGCCAGCAGCTTAGCGATACAGGGAGGGCTGTTCGCCGGGGAGCTGTTTTTT. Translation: CASSLAIQGGLFAGELFF.

This CDR3 is CASSSDLQRSFYNEQFF. DNA of the CDR3: TGTGCCAGCAGTTCCGATCTCCAGCGTTCCTTCTACAATGAGCAGTTCTTC. V is TRBV28 and J is TRBJ2-1; the D is unclear. CDR1 is MDHEN and CDR2 is SYDVKM in the germline V gene. The CDR3 runs to 17 residues. Trimming removed 4 bases from V and 3 bases from J, with 19 bases in between.

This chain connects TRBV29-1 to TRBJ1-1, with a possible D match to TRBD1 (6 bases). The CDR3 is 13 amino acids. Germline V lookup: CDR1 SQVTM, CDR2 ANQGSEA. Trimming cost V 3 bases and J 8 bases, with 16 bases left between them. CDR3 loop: CSVDGGPVVEAFF. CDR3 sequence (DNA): TGCAGCGTTGATGGGGGGCCCGTGGTAGAAGCTTTCTTT.

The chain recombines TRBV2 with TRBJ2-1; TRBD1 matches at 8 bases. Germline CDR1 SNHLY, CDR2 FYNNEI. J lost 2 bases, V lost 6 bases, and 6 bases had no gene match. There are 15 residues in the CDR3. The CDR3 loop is CASRADRVTYNEQFF. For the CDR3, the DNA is TGTGCCAGCAGGGCGGACAGGGTAACCTACAATGAGCAGTTCTTC.